This TCR beta chain was found in a study of T cell responses to AZD1222 COVID-19 vaccine. Regarding the study as a whole: Possibly, clonal diversity was underestimated; donors were largely white British and included more females. Researchers report vaccine-associated CD4 TCRs spanning spike, with dominance at 160-218 and 743-854. Seropositivity was recorded at baseline in only a handful of AZD1222 recipients.

Regarding this clone: Its antigen is unidentified.

The protocol was immunoSEQ multiplex PCR, while the TCRdb copy is restricted to in-frame clones and leaves out a portion. The sample carries 100,000 to 150,000 clones, 75% to 85% recorded once. CDR3 length: 14 amino acids. V lost 0 bases, J lost 1 base, and 5 bases lay in between. Germline V lookup: CDR1 SGHRS, CDR2 YFSETQ. This chain uses TRBV5-1 with TRBJ2-1; D gene unclear. Material: peripheral blood, obtained 28 days after the second AZD1222 dose. The clonotype originates from an adult who received the AZD1222 COVID-19 vaccine. For the CDR3, the DNA is TGCGCCAGCAGCTTGGGGAATTCCTACAATGAGCAGTTCTTC. Its protein product is CASSLGNSYNEQFF.